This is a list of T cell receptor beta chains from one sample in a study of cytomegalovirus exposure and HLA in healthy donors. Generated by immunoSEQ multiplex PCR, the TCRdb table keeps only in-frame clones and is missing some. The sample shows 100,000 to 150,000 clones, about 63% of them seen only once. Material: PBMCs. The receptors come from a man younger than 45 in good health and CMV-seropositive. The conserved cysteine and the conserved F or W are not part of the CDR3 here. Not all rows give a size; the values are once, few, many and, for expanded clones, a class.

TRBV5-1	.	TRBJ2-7	ASSSGFAGVSEQY
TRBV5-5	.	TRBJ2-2	ASSLRGLDLPGELF
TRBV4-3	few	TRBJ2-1	ASSQDRLAGYNEQF
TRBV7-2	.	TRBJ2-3	ASSRGEPGGRLSDTQY
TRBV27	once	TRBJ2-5	ASSLRGLAGRYQETQY
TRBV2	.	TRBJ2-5	ASSEALKGAGETQY
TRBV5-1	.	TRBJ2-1	ASRTTGTYNEEQF
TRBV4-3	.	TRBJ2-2	ASSQVTGQGIGELF
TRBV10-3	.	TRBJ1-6	ATSGSNSPLH
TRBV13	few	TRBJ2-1	ASSPQLENNEQF
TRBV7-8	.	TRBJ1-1	ASSLARLMNTEAF
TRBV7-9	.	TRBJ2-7	ASSRGQGVNYEQY
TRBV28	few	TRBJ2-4	ASLEDSANIQY
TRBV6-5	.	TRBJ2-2	ASSYGREPPGELF
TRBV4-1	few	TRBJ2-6	ASSHVTGTGANVLT
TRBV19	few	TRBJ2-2	ASSIGTGGTGELF
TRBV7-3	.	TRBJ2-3	ASSLGLAADTQY
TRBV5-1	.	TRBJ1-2	ASSEGQRGVGYT
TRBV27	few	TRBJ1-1	ASSLNGNTEAF
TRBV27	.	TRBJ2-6	ASSSLFGSSVLT
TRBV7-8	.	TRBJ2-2	ALARRANTGELF
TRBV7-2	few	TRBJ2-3	ASGLTSPSTDTQY
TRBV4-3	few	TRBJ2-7	ASSQEYIGGRAYEQY
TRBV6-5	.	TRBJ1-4	ASRRYATNEKLF
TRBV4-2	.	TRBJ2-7	ASSQGIGVYEQY
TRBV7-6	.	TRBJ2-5	ASSLAWTSGETQY
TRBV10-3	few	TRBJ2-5	AIRDDRGSETQY
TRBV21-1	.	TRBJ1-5	ASSKVILGMGQDQPQH
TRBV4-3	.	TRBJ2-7	ASSQEGAGYTPYEQY
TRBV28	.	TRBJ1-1	ASSFVGAANTEAF
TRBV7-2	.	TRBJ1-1	ASRPGMATEAF
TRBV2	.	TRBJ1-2	ASRSIRGPYGYT
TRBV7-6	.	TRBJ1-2	ASSRAGDHGYT
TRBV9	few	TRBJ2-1	ASAQGVSPANEQF
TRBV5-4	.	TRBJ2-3	ASSSIDSSTDTQY
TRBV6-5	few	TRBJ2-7	ASSYSGRGPSEQY
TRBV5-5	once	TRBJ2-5	ASSRRGGQETQY
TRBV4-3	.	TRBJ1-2	ASSQDSGAYGYT
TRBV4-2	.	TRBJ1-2	ASSRQRDRGGYGYT
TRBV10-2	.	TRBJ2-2	ASRARVGRVQSGELF
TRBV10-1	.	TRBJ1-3	ASRGQISGNTIY
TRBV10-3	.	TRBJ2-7	AISLGTRTSYEQY
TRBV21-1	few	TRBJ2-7	ASSSRVGEQY
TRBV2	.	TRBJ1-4	ASSEDRSTNEKLF
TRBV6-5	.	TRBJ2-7	ASSYFGRTGEQY
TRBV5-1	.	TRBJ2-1	ASSLGSSGQYNEQF
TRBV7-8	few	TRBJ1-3	ASSRTVGNTIY
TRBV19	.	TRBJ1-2	ASSILAGTPYGYT
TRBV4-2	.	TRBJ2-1	ASSQAQGLAGVHDNEQF
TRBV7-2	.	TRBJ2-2	ASTPTRVANTGELF
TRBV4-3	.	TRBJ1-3	ASSQVGGRAGNTIY